Presented here are 26 T cell receptor beta chains from one specimen sequenced in a study of response to subunit inactivated influenza vaccine. From the RT-PCR reads, TCRdb called clonotypes with MiXCR, one entry per CDR3 protein. Of 530,000 or so distinct CDR3 sequences detected, over 25% appear once; the ten largest clones hold approximately 2%. This material consisted of CD4+ T cells sorted from PBMCs, taken less than 6 days after vaccination. All receptors come from a man aged 50-59 years who received an inactivated influenza vaccine.

The chain carries TRBV11-2 and TRBJ1-2, with D possibly TRBD1 on 6 matching bases. Germline V gene sequence: CDR1 SGHAT, CDR2 FQNNGV. The V gene lost 5 bases and the J gene lost 1 base, with 23 bases spanning the gap. The CDR3 is 18 amino acids. This chain's CDR3 is CASSQFRARGSGNYGYTF. Here the CDR3 DNA reads TGTGCCAGCAGCCAATTTAGAGCCAGGGGATCGGGTAACTATGGCTACACCTTC.

A few counts support this clonotype. This chain links TRBV10-3 with TRBJ2-3; D gene unclear. Trimming shortened V by 4 bases and J by 0 bases, and 8 bases separated the two germline ends. The CDR3 contains 14 residues. Germline CDR1 reads ENHRY; CDR2 reads SYGVKD. The CDR3 nucleotides read TGTGCCATCAGTGGTAGGCCAAGCACAGATACGCAGTATTTT. Translating gives CAISGRPSTDTQYF.

There are a few counts of this clonotype. The J gene is TRBJ2-5, the V gene TRBV11-2; TRBD1 might be the D (6 bases). V lost 8 bases and J lost 1, with 11 bases in between. Germline CDR1 is SGHAT and CDR2 is FQNNGV. There are 13 residues in the CDR3. CDR3 bases: TGTGCCAGCGCTGAGGGGGTCCAAGAGACCCAGTACTTC. Amino acids: CASAEGVQETQYF.

J is TRBJ2-4 and V is TRBV11-2; TRBD1 might be the D (5 bases). Germline V CDR1 and CDR2: SGHAT, FQNNGV. CDR3 length equals 12 residues. Trimming left V 5 bases short and J 7 bases short, with 9 bases between. CDR3: CASSEQGNIQYF. DNA for the CDR3: TGTGCCAGCAGCGAGCAGGGTAACATTCAGTACTTC. Together with reference TRBV11-2 and TRBJ2-4, the CDR3 gives the full variable domain: EAGVAQSPRYKIIEKRQSVAFWCNPISGHATLYWYQQILGQGPKLLIQFQNNGVVDDSQLPKDRFSAERLKGVDSTLKIQPAKLEDSAVYLCASSEQGNIQYFGAGTRLSVL.

The table lists this clonotype with a few counts. The rearrangement uses TRBV7-2 and TRBJ2-3; 9 nucleotides align to TRBD2. The CDR3 has 14 amino acids. J lost 7 bases, V lost 3 bases, and 5 bases had no gene match. Germline V lookup: CDR1 SGHTA, CDR2 FQGNSA. CDR3 bases: TGTGCCAGCAGCTTGGGCGGGGGGGTAAATACGCAGTATTTT. It specifies CASSLGGGVNTQYF.

The V call is TRBV5-6, the J call TRBJ1-1, with 11 nucleotides matching TRBD1. The CDR3 runs to 16 residues. Germline V gene lookup returns CDR1 SGHDT and CDR2 YYEEEE. The ends lost 4 bases at V and 0 bases at J; junction bases unmatched: 5. CDR3 region: CASSPDRGLVNTEAFF. In DNA form, the CDR3 reads TGTGCCAGCAGCCCGGACAGGGGGCTTGTGAACACTGAAGCTTTCTTT.

CDR3 DNA: TGCAGTGCTAGAGGCCTACAGGGGAACACTGAAGCTTTCTTT. It yields the protein CSARGLQGNTEAFF. The chain couples TRBV20-1 to TRBJ1-1, with D tentatively TRBD1 (6 bases). This CDR3 has 14 amino acids. The V gene lost 1 base and the J gene lost 1 base, with 10 bases spanning the gap. The germline CDR1 and CDR2 sequences are DFQATT and SNEGSKA (reference sequence).

This clonotype was recorded many times. The J gene is TRBJ2-1, the V gene TRBV5-1; 12 bases map to TRBD1. The J segment lost 7 bases and the V segment lost 4 bases, leaving 12 bases of the junction unmatched. From germline, CDR1 is SGHRS and CDR2 YFSETQ. The CDR3 has 17 residues. The CDR3 protein is CASSPISGTGGRNEQFF. DNA of the CDR3: TGCGCCAGCAGCCCAATCTCCGGGACAGGGGGCCGGAATGAGCAGTTCTTC.

The gene calls are TRBV25-1 and TRBJ1-5; TRBD1 might be the D (6 bases). The CDR3 has 14 residues. The V gene lost 2 bases and the J gene lost 7 bases, with 12 bases spanning the gap. Germline CDR1 reads MGHDK; CDR2 reads SYGVNS. The DNA of the CDR3 is TGTGCCAGCAGTGAAAACAGGGACGGGCAGCCCCAGCATTTT. Residues: CASSENRDGQPQHF.

The gene calls are TRBV20-1 and TRBJ1-2, with TRBD1 matching over 10 bases. The CDR3 has 15 amino acids. Germline V gene sequence: CDR1 DFQATT, CDR2 SNEGSKA (reference sequence). The trim removed 6 bases at V and 4 bases at J, leaving 11 bases unmatched. The CDR3, as DNA: TGCAGTGCGAATCCGGGACAGGGGCTCAGCTATGGCTACACCTTC. Translated, it gives CSANPGQGLSYGYTF.

J is TRBJ2-7 and V is TRBV11-1, with 7 nucleotides matching TRBD1. CDR3 size: 18 residues. V lost 0 bases, J lost 7 bases, and 18 bases stayed unmatched. Germline lookup yields CDR1 SGHAT and CDR2 FQDESV (reference sequence). DNA of the CDR3: TGTGCCAGCAGCTTAGCCCCAAGACAGGGTCTGAGTCGTGGAGAGCAGTACTTC. Its translation is CASSLAPRQGLSRGEQYF.

The genes are TRBV24-1 and TRBJ2-7; 7 positions agree with TRBD1. V gave up 3 bases and J gave up 3 bases; unmatched junction bases: 7. This CDR3 is built from 15 residues. CDR1 is KGHDR and CDR2 is SFDVKD in the germline V gene. CDR3: CATSDGDRDNYEQYF. The CDR3 DNA is TGTGCCACCAGTGATGGAGACAGGGACAACTACGAGCAGTACTTC.

The DNA for the CDR3 is TGCAGTGTGTGGGCCGGGTATGGCTACACCTTC. The encoded protein is CSVWAGYGYTF. The chain links TRBV29-1 to TRBJ1-2; D is unclear. This CDR3 spans 11 amino acids. Germline values: CDR1 SQVTM, CDR2 ANQGSEA.

This clonotype was observed a handful of times. V and J are TRBV25-1 and TRBJ1-2; perhaps TRBD1 as D (5 bases). CDR3 length: 14 residues. Germline assignment: CDR1 MGHDK and CDR2 SYGVNS. Trimming left V 7 bases short and J 2 bases short, with 14 bases between. CDR3 region: CASNPHGDNYGYTF. CDR3 in DNA: TGTGCCAGCAACCCTCACGGGGACAACTATGGCTACACCTTC.

This clonotype has only a few counts. The chain employs TRBV28 and TRBJ2-6, with D perhaps matching TRBD2 (6 bases). Germline loops: CDR1 MDHEN, CDR2 SYDVKM. The CDR3 loop spans 20 amino acids. Trimming stripped 2 bases from V and 0 bases from J, with 20 bases between. CDR3 DNA sequence: TGTGCCAGCAGTTTACTAGCGAGTAATACTAAACTCTCTGGGGCCAACGTCCTGACTTTC. This sequence encodes CASSLLASNTKLSGANVLTF.

The V call is TRBV9, the J call TRBJ2-3; TRBD2 matches at 10 bases. Germline CDR1 is SGDLS and CDR2 is YYNGEE. J lost 6 bases, V lost 4 bases, and 11 bases had no gene match. The CDR3 extends over 16 amino acids. CDR3 coding DNA: TGTGCCAGCAGCCTTGGGCTAGCGGGGGCTGGGGATACGCAGTATTTT. Protein product: CASSLGLAGAGDTQYF.

The CDR3 DNA reads TGCAGCGGGACTAGCGGGAGTAAGGAGCAGTTCTTC. Translating gives CSGTSGSKEQFF. The chain couples TRBV20-1 to TRBJ2-1, with 14 bases lining up with TRBD2. The CDR3 runs 12 residues. Germline V gene lookup returns CDR1 DFQATT and CDR2 SNEGSKA (reference sequence).

This clonotype appeared a few times. The rearrangement uses TRBV10-2 and TRBJ2-5; TRBD2 agrees at 9 bases. After removal of 5 bases from V and 1 base from J, the junction contained 5 bases not matched to a gene. The CDR3 is made up of 15 amino acids. CDR1 WSHSY and CDR2 SAAADI come from the germline V gene. CDR3 nucleotides: TGCGCCAGCAGTAGGGCTAGCGGGGCCCAAGAGACCCAGTACTTC. This codes for CASSRASGAQETQYF.

This sequence joins TRBV3-1 and TRBJ1-1; 7 nucleotides match TRBD1. CDR1 LGHDT and CDR2 YNNKEL come from the germline V gene (reference sequence). The CDR3 covers 14 residues. Unmatched junction bases numbered 2, after V lost 3 bases and J lost 1 base. The CDR3 DNA reads as TGTGCCAGCAGCCATGGACAGGAGAACACTGAAGCTTTCTTT. Residues: CASSHGQENTEAFF.

This clonotype has at least ten counts. V and J are TRBV12-3 or TRBV12-4 and TRBJ1-2; D is possibly TRBD1 (6 bases). The CDR3 is 15 amino acids. V was trimmed by 5 bases and J by 7 bases, leaving 20 bases between them. The CDR3 spells CASSPNRGGAGGYTF. DNA of the CDR3: TGTGCCAGCAGTCCCAACCGCGGGGGGGCTGGTGGCTACACCTTC.

The CDR3 here is CASSHDLAGVRTDTQYF. The CDR3 nucleotides read TGTGCCAGCAGCCACGATCTAGCGGGAGTCCGCACAGATACGCAGTATTTT. The chain recombines TRBV3-1 with TRBJ2-3; 10 bases align to TRBD2. The J segment lost 1 base and the V segment lost 3 bases, leaving 7 bases of the junction unmatched. Germline V gene data show CDR1 as LGHDT and CDR2 as YNNKEL (reference sequence). The CDR3 has 17 residues.

The CDR3: CASSARVWGAKNIQYF. CDR3 DNA: TGTGCCAGCAGTGCCAGGGTGTGGGGGGCCAAAAACATTCAGTACTTC. V usage is TRBV2 and J usage is TRBJ2-4; D is perhaps TRBD1 or TRBD2 (5 bases each). The CDR3 covers 16 residues. V dropped 4 bases and J dropped 1 base, with 14 bases sitting between them. CDR1 and CDR2 (germline): SNHLY, FYNNEI.

This clonotype was detected once. A read error may produce the germline difference seen at one junction end. This rearrangement joins TRBV20-1 to TRBJ2-1; 8 nucleotides align to TRBD2. This CDR3 comprises 16 residues. Germline CDR1 is DFQATT and CDR2 is SNEGSKA (reference sequence). The CDR3 spells CCARDSPGGFRDEQFF. Here the CDR3 DNA reads TGCTGTGCTAGAGATTCACCGGGAGGGTTTAGGGATGAGCAGTTCTTC.

This chain connects TRBV7-2 to TRBJ2-3; TRBD1 matches 8 bases. The V segment lost 5 bases and the J segment 7 bases; nucleotides outside the gene matches: 11. Germline CDR1 and CDR2: SGHTA and FQGNSA. CDR3 length: 15 residues. The CDR3 DNA reads as TGTGCCAGCAGCCCGCAGGGGGCCCGCGAGTATACGCAGTATTTT. This sequence encodes CASSPQGAREYTQYF.

The chain combines TRBV14 with TRBJ2-3, with no clear D. V was clipped by 6 bases and J by 1 base, with 17 bases between them. CDR1 is SGHDN, CDR2 FVKESK, per germline. The CDR3 covers 16 residues. The CDR3 here is CASSRRLGMGTDTQYF. The CDR3 DNA is TGTGCCAGCAGTCGCAGGCTGGGAATGGGCACAGATACGCAGTATTTT.

This clonotype was seen repeatedly, ten times or more. This sequence joins TRBV29-1 and TRBJ2-1, with 10 bases that match TRBD1. Germline lookup yields CDR1 SQVTM and CDR2 ANQGSEA. The CDR3 sequence is 14 residues long. Trimming cost V 8 bases and J 3 bases; bases outside gene matches: 7. CDR3 protein: CSSDRDRGYNEQFF. The DNA of the CDR3 is TGCAGCTCCGACCGGGACAGGGGCTACAATGAGCAGTTCTTC.